These 22 T cell receptor beta chains were all obtained from the same sample, sequenced in a study of OX40 agonist ivuxolimab in advanced cancers. Clones were sequenced by immunoSEQ multiplex PCR, and TCRdb holds only the in-frame ones, with some missing. The sample records 45,000 to 55,000 clones, 70% to 85% being singletons. The sequencing here drew on CD4+ or CD8+ T cells sorted from blood, taken in a trial of the OX40 agonist ivuxolimab. All receptors derive from an adult with an advanced solid tumor such as melanoma, head and neck, liver or kidney cancer.

The chain carries TRBV28 and TRBJ2-7; 9 bases align to TRBD1. J was trimmed by 2 bases and V by 6 bases; bases with no gene match: 14. Looked up from germline, CDR1 is MDHEN and CDR2 is SYDVKM. There are 17 residues in the CDR3. CDR3 in DNA: TGTGCCAGCAGCACCGGGACAGGGAGATCCCCGGCCTACGAGCAGTACTTC. Encoded protein: CASSTGTGRSPAYEQYF.

The rearrangement joins TRBV7-9 to TRBJ1-1; D not resolved. Germline CDR1 and CDR2: SEHNR and FQNEAQ (reference sequence). The CDR3 has 16 amino acids. Trimming left V 5 bases short and J 1 base short, with 17 bases between. The CDR3 region has the DNA TGTGCCAGCAGCCCACCCCGCAATAGTCAGAACACTGAAGCTTTCTTT. This codes for CASSPPRNSQNTEAFF.

The rearrangement joins TRBV7-6 to TRBJ2-3; 15 bases are a match to TRBD2. CDR1 is SGHVS, CDR2 FNYEAQ, per germline. Trimming at V came to 8 bases and at J to 1 base, leaving 7 bases not matched to a gene. CDR3 length: 17 amino acids. CDR3 DNA sequence: TGTGCCAGCCAGGGGACTAGCGGGAGGTGGGGCACAGATACGCAGTATTTT. It encodes CASQGTSGRWGTDTQYF. The variable domain in full, completed from reference TRBV7-6 and TRBJ2-3, reads GAGVSQSPRYKVTKRGQDVALRCDPISGHVSLYWYRQALGQGPEFLTYFNYEAQQDKSGLPNDRFSAERPEGSISTLTIQRTEQRDSAMYRCASQGTSGRWGTDTQYFGPGTRLTVL.

The chain is built from TRBV27 and TRBJ1-2; possibly TRBD1 for D (5 bases). There are 14 residues in the CDR3. Deletions cut 3 bases from V and 0 bases from J, with 8 bases between. Germline assignment: CDR1 MNHEY and CDR2 SMNVEV (reference sequence). Here the CDR3 DNA reads TGTGCCAGCAGTTTTTCAGGGACTAACTATGGCTACACCTTC. This encodes CASSFSGTNYGYTF.

V gene TRBV27 combines with J gene TRBJ2-1; no definite D call. Germline V lookup: CDR1 MNHEY, CDR2 SMNVEV (reference sequence). The CDR3 spans 15 residues. With 3 bases removed from V and 0 bases from J, the gap between germline ends came to 9 bases. The CDR3 reads CASSLGSSSYNEQFF. CDR3 nucleotides: TGTGCCAGCAGTTTGGGCAGTAGCTCCTACAATGAGCAGTTCTTC.

The genes are TRBV16 and TRBJ1-5, with D possibly being TRBD1 (5 bases). V gave up 0 bases and J gave up 3 bases, with 9 bases separating them. CDR1 and CDR2 (germline): KGHSY, FQNENV. The CDR3 sequence is 15 residues long. CDR3 coding DNA: TGTGCCAGCAGCCAATCGGGACGGAACAATCAGCCCCAGCATTTT. Protein: CASSQSGRNNQPQHF.

The rearrangement uses TRBV6-5 and TRBJ2-7; D perhaps matches TRBD2 (6 bases). Per the germline V gene, CDR1 is MNHEY and CDR2 is SVGAGI. This CDR3 is built from 15 residues. With 6 bases removed from V and 4 bases from J, the gap between germline ends came to 19 bases. In DNA, the CDR3 is TGTGCCAGCAGCCGCGGGACGCCACCGTTGTACGAGCAGTACTTC. Residues: CASSRGTPPLYEQYF.

This clone was recorded a few times. The chain recombines TRBV7-9 with TRBJ1-1; perhaps TRBD1 as D (5 bases). The CDR3 spans 15 residues. Germline CDR1 and CDR2: SEHNR and FQNEAQ (reference sequence). V was pared by 1 base and J by 0 bases, with 9 bases between. The CDR3 loop reads CASSLGHRMNTEAFF. The CDR3 DNA sequence: TGTGCCAGCAGCTTAGGTCACAGGATGAACACTGAAGCTTTCTTT.

The rearrangement links TRBV7-9 to TRBJ2-2, with D perhaps being TRBD1 or TRBD2 (6 bases each). Per the germline V gene, CDR1 is SEHNR and CDR2 is FQNEAQ (reference sequence). CDR3 length equals 16 residues. V gave up 4 bases and J gave up 7 bases, with 19 bases separating them. Here the CDR3 reads CASSYRARRGDGELFF. CDR3 bases: TGTGCCAGCAGCTACCGGGCGAGGAGGGGGGACGGGGAGCTGTTTTTT.

The chain uses TRBV30 and TRBJ2-7; possible D gene TRBD1, 6 bases. This CDR3 has 14 amino acids. Germline assignment: CDR1 GTSNPN and CDR2 SVGIG (reference sequence). Trimming shortened V by 5 bases and J by 3 bases, and 17 bases separated the two germline ends. The chain's CDR3 is CAWSPGVGGYEQYF. The DNA of the CDR3 is TGTGCCTGGTCGCCAGGGGTTGGGGGCTACGAGCAGTACTTC.

The rearrangement uses TRBV6-5 and TRBJ2-3, with a weak D call TRBD2 (6 bases). The CDR3 is 15 amino acids. Germline V gene lookup returns CDR1 MNHEY and CDR2 SVGAGI. V shed 5 bases and J shed 6 bases, with 18 bases lying between them. CDR3: CASSPQGLRGDTQYF. In DNA, the CDR3 is TGTGCCAGCAGTCCCCAGGGACTCCGGGGGGATACGCAGTATTTT.

The chain has TRBV4-2 and TRBJ1-4; possible D gene TRBD1, 5 bases. This CDR3 region has 18 residues. V shed 4 bases and J shed 7 bases, with 25 bases lying between them. CDR1 and CDR2 from the germline V gene are LGHNA and YNFKEQ. The CDR3 nucleotides read TGTGCCAGCAGCCCAAGGAGGGCCCTGGGGCGCCGGATTGAAAAACTGTTTTTT. Its protein is CASSPRRALGRRIEKLFF.

The chain has TRBV5-1 and TRBJ2-6; no clear D. This CDR3 is built from 14 residues. Germline V lookup: CDR1 SGHRS, CDR2 YFSETQ. V was trimmed by 2 bases and J by 0 bases, leaving 3 bases between them. The DNA for the CDR3 is TGCGCCAGCAGCTTAGACTCTGGGGCCAACGTCCTGACTTTC. Residues: CASSLDSGANVLTF.

The chain uses TRBV19 and TRBJ1-3; D is unclear. The CDR3 is 16 residues long. CDR1 and CDR2 from the germline V gene are LNHDA and SQIVND (reference sequence). Trimming took off 4 bases at V and 0 bases at J, with 13 bases between the two ends. The CDR3 nucleotides are TGTGCCAGTAGTACCCGTGAGGCGAACTCTGGAAACACCATATATTTT. Translation: CASSTREANSGNTIYF. The full variable domain, rest sourced from reference TRBV19 and TRBJ1-3, is DGGITQSPKYLFRKEGQNVTLSCEQNLNHDAMYWYRQDPGQGLRLIYYSQIVNDFQKGDIAEGYSVSREKKESFPLTVTSAQKNPTAFYLCASSTREANSGNTIYFGEGSWLTVV.

The CDR3 DNA reads TGTGCCAGCTCACCCCGAGGGGGATACGAGCAGTACTTC. Amino acids: CASSPRGGYEQYF. The chain carries TRBV18 and TRBJ2-7; TRBD1 might be the D (6 bases). V was pared by 3 bases and J by 4 bases, with 10 bases between. The CDR3 is made up of 13 amino acids. The germline V gene has CDR1 KGHSH and CDR2 LQKENI.

In its sample, this clone was seen once. J is TRBJ2-1 and V is TRBV5-6, with 8 bases lining up with TRBD2. CDR3 size: 16 residues. V shed 0 bases and J 2 bases; nucleotides not matched to a gene: 4. Looked up from germline, CDR1 is SGHDT and CDR2 is YYEEEE. The CDR3 loop reads CASSLGLATTYNEQFF. CDR3 nucleotide sequence: TGTGCCAGCAGCTTGGGACTAGCGACTACCTACAATGAGCAGTTCTTC.

The DNA of the CDR3 is TGTGCCTGGAGTGAGGGACTTGGGGGCTACACCTTC. Translating gives CAWSEGLGGYTF. The chain links TRBV30 to TRBJ1-2, with a possible D match to TRBD1 (5 bases). The germline CDR1 and CDR2 sequences are GTSNPN and SVGIG (reference sequence). V dropped 1 base and J dropped 8 bases, with 11 bases sitting between them. The CDR3 length is 12 residues.

V gene TRBV7-8 combines with J gene TRBJ2-1; 13 bases align to TRBD2. Germline CDR1 SGHVS, CDR2 FQNEAQ. The J segment lost 8 bases and the V segment lost 5 bases, leaving 12 bases of the junction unmatched. This CDR3 has 17 amino acids. CDR3 loop: CASSRTSGSESTYEQFF. Here the CDR3 DNA reads TGTGCCAGCAGCCGGACTAGCGGGAGTGAGAGCACGTATGAGCAGTTCTTC.

The chain links TRBV7-2 to TRBJ2-5; D unclear. Judging by the DNA end, TRBJ2-7 fits better; the J call may be wrong. This CDR3 region has 16 residues. Germline CDR1 is SGHTA and CDR2 is FQGNSA. CDR3 sequence reads: CASTRLGPPFNYEQYF. The CDR3 DNA sequence: TGTGCCAGCACGCGCCTCGGGCCTCCTTTCAACTACGAGCAGTACTTC.

The chain couples TRBV14 to TRBJ2-5; 9 bases align to TRBD2. The CDR3 has 14 residues. Germline V gene data show CDR1 as SGHDN and CDR2 as FVKESK. V was pared by 3 bases and J by 4 bases, with 3 bases of the junction left unmatched. The CDR3 here is CASSQRGGVETQYF. The CDR3 nucleotides are TGTGCCAGCAGCCAGCGGGGGGGCGTAGAGACCCAGTACTTC. The full variable domain, rest sourced from reference TRBV14 and TRBJ2-5, is EAGVTQFPSHSVIEKGQTVTLRCDPISGHDNLYWYRRVMGKEIKFLLHFVKESKQDESGMPNNRFLAERTGGTYSTLKVQPAELEDSGVYFCASSQRGGVETQYFGPGTRLLVL.

This chain links TRBV11-2 with TRBJ2-7; 9 nucleotides agree with TRBD1. Germline CDR1 reads SGHAT; CDR2 reads FQNNGV. Unmatched junction bases numbered 11, after V lost 5 bases and J lost 6 bases. The CDR3 is 15 residues long. This chain's CDR3 is CASSASDRGFSEQYF. The CDR3 coding sequence is TGTGCCAGCAGCGCTAGCGACAGGGGGTTCTCCGAGCAGTACTTC.

The chain uses TRBV6-1 and TRBJ2-7; 7 bases agree with TRBD1. CDR3 length equals 13 residues. J gave up 6 bases and V 5 bases, and 7 bases lay outside the gene matches. CDR1 and CDR2 from the germline V gene are MNHNS and SASEGT. The CDR3 bases are TGTGCCAGCAGTCCAATGACAGGGATCGAGCAGTACTTC. As protein: CASSPMTGIEQYF.